This is a list of T cell receptor beta chains from one sample in a study of OX40 agonist ivuxolimab in advanced cancers. TCRdb's table, derived via immunoSEQ multiplex PCR, lists solely in-frame clones and lacks some. The sample has fewer than 50,000 clones; around 80% are singletons. The starting material was CD4+ or CD8+ T cells sorted from blood, obtained in a trial of the OX40 agonist ivuxolimab. All receptors derive from an adult with an advanced solid tumor such as melanoma, head and neck, liver or kidney cancer. The CDR3 runs from the conserved cysteine through the conserved F or W. Fields, in order: J gene, clone size, V gene, D gene, CDR3 protein, CDR3 DNA. A D gene is named only where the DNA matches it firmly. Clone size appears in some rows only: once, few, many, or a class for an expanded clone.

>TRBJ2-1|-|TRBV18|-
CASSPAISYNEQFF
TGTGCCAGCTCACCCGCGATCTCCTACAATGAGCAGTTCTTC
>TRBJ2-3|-|TRBV6-1|-
CASSEQGKDTQYF
TGTGCCAGCAGTGAACAGGGGAAAGATACGCAGTATTTT
>TRBJ2-7|few|TRBV10-3|TRBD1
CAIGQGTEQYF
TGTGCCATCGGACAGGGCACCGAGCAGTACTTC
>TRBJ2-7|-|TRBV10-2|TRBD2
CASRGGSTYEQYF
TGCGCCAGCAGGGGGGGGTCCACCTACGAGCAGTACTTC
>TRBJ2-7|-|TRBV13|-
CASSLAGSRYEQYF
TGTGCCAGCAGCTTAGCTGGGAGTCGGTACGAGCAGTACTTC
>TRBJ2-1|-|TRBV6-1|TRBD1
CASSGRQGRASNEQFF
TGTGCCAGCAGTGGTAGACAGGGCCGGGCGTCCAATGAGCAGTTCTTC
>TRBJ2-1|few|TRBV7-9|-
CASRAEKNWLRNEQFF
TGTGCCAGCAGAGCCGAGAAGAACTGGCTAAGGAATGAGCAGTTCTTC
>TRBJ1-1|-|TRBV7-9|-
CASSFRAGADTEAFF
TGTGCCAGCAGCTTTAGGGCAGGGGCGGACACTGAAGCTTTCTTT
>TRBJ2-3|-|TRBV7-2|TRBD1
CASSLDRGRQYF
TGTGCCAGCAGCCTCGACAGGGGCCGGCAGTATTTT
>TRBJ1-4|few|TRBV7-8|TRBD1
CASSLRQGATNEKLFF
TGTGCCAGCAGCCTGAGACAGGGGGCAACTAATGAAAAACTGTTTTTT
>TRBJ2-1|-|TRBV5-1|TRBD1
CASSLANDRGQPEQFF
TGCGCCAGCAGCTTGGCCAATGACAGGGGGCAACCTGAGCAGTTCTTC
>TRBJ1-3|-|TRBV9|-
CASSVEFAPAGPIYF
TGTGCCAGCAGCGTAGAGTTTGCTCCGGCGGGACCCATATATTTT
>TRBJ1-6|-|TRBV5-3|-
CARSLAGGPDSPLHF
TGTGCCAGAAGCTTGGCCGGGGGCCCGGATTCACCCCTCCACTTT
>TRBJ2-1|-|TRBV27|-
CASSLAAGYEQFF
TGTGCCAGCAGTTTAGCCGCGGGGTATGAGCAGTTCTTC
>TRBJ2-7|medium-sized|TRBV11-2|-
CASSLAPGQNYEQYF
TGTGCCAGCAGCTTAGCACCAGGACAAAACTACGAGCAGTACTTC
>TRBJ2-7|few|TRBV13|-
CASSPGTNYEQYF
TGTGCCAGCAGCCCAGGAACGAACTACGAGCAGTACTTC
>TRBJ2-7|few|TRBV5-1|TRBD2
CASKLAGGPTYEQYF
TGCGCCAGCAAACTAGCGGGAGGCCCGACCTACGAGCAGTACTTC
>TRBJ2-7|-|TRBV27|TRBD2
CASGTSGTYEQYF
TGTGCCAGCGGGACTAGCGGGACTTACGAGCAGTACTTC
>TRBJ2-4|-|TRBV11-2|-
CASSESLAKNIQYF
TGTGCCAGCAGCGAAAGCCTAGCCAAAAACATTCAGTACTTC
>TRBJ2-3|-|TRBV27|-
CASSLSRRIGFDTQYF
TGTGCCAGCAGTTTATCGAGACGTATAGGTTTCGATACGCAGTATTTT
>TRBJ1-5|once|TRBV7-2|-
CASSLWGSQPQHF
TGTGCCAGCAGCTTATGGGGTAGTCAGCCCCAGCATTTT
>TRBJ2-5|-|TRBV5-8|-
CASSLGQLEETQYF
TGTGCCAGCAGCTTGGGACAGTTAGAGGAGACCCAGTACTTC
>TRBJ2-5|few|TRBV27|-
CASQGDQETQYF
TGTGCCAGCCAGGGAGATCAAGAGACCCAGTACTTC
>TRBJ2-7|-|TRBV12-5|TRBD2
CASGPGLGSYEQYF
TGTGCTAGTGGACCCGGACTAGGCTCCTACGAGCAGTACTTC
>TRBJ2-5|-|TRBV6-5|-
CASSASGETQYF
TGTGCCAGCAGCGCTAGTGGGGAGACCCAGTACTTC
>TRBJ2-1|-|TRBV2|TRBD2
CATIVAGESYNEQFF
TGTGCCACCATAGTAGCGGGGGAATCCTACAATGAGCAGTTCTTC
>TRBJ2-7|-|TRBV28|-
CASSLPQGGNEQYF
TGTGCCAGCAGTTTGCCCCAGGGTGGGAACGAGCAGTACTTC
>TRBJ2-7|-|TRBV28|-
CASTQGGTYEQYF
TGTGCCAGCACCCAGGGGGGGACCTACGAGCAGTACTTC
>TRBJ2-5|-|TRBV11-2|TRBD1
CASSLFGQGGLGETQYF
TGTGCCAGCAGCTTATTCGGACAGGGGGGATTGGGGGAGACCCAGTACTTC
>TRBJ2-1|medium-sized|TRBV7-9|TRBD2
CASSSKRLAGVPNEQFF
TGTGCCAGCAGCTCTAAGCGACTAGCGGGAGTTCCCAATGAGCAGTTCTTC
>TRBJ1-1|-|TRBV13|-
CASSLLRTEAFF
TGTGCCAGCAGCTTGCTGAGGACTGAAGCTTTCTTT
>TRBJ2-1|-|TRBV18|TRBD2
CASSLNAGTSGSYNEQFF
TGTGCCAGCTCCCTGAACGCTGGGACTAGCGGGTCCTACAATGAGCAGTTCTTC
>TRBJ2-7|large|TRBV4-1|-
CASSQGTDGIYEQYF
TGCGCCAGCAGCCAAGGGACAGACGGGATCTACGAGCAGTACTTC
>TRBJ2-7|-|TRBV6-1|-
CASSGSGAYEQYF
TGTGCCAGCAGTGGGTCGGGGGCCTACGAGCAGTACTTC
>TRBJ2-4|-|TRBV1|-
CTSNSPKLAKNIQYF
TGCACTTCCAACAGTCCCAAACTAGCCAAAAACATTCAGTACTTC
>TRBJ2-7|-|TRBV27|TRBD2
CASSSSGAGYEQYF
TGTGCCAGCAGCTCTAGCGGGGCAGGATACGAGCAGTACTTC
>TRBJ2-1|-|TRBV5-1|-
CASSLEYNEQFF
TGCGCCAGCAGCTTGGAATACAATGAGCAGTTCTTC
>TRBJ1-2|few|TRBV9|TRBD1
CASSIGQGAPIGYGYTF
TGTGCCAGCAGCATTGGACAGGGGGCCCCTATTGGCTATGGCTACACCTTC
>TRBJ2-5|-|TRBV7-8|-
CASSFLWERQETQYF
TGTGCCAGCAGCTTTCTGTGGGAGCGGCAAGAGACCCAGTACTTC
>TRBJ2-7|-|TRBV28|TRBD1
CASRDRGPYEQYF
TGTGCCAGCCGGGACAGGGGACCCTACGAGCAGTACTTC
>TRBJ1-1|-|TRBV12-5|-
CASGQGNRNTEAFF
TGTGCTAGTGGCCAGGGGAATCGGAACACTGAAGCTTTCTTT
>TRBJ2-7|-|TRBV6-5|TRBD1
CAISEKGQGYEQYF
TGTGCCATCAGTGAGAAGGGACAGGGCTACGAGCAGTACTTC
>TRBJ1-1|-|TRBV6-6|-
CASTQAGAATPRAFF
TGTGCCAGCACCCAAGCAGGGGCAGCCACACCAAGAGCTTTCTTT
>TRBJ2-7|-|TRBV30|TRBD1
CAWSETGTGGYEQYF
TGTGCCTGGAGTGAAACCGGGACAGGGGGCTACGAGCAGTACTTC
>TRBJ1-6|-|TRBV30|TRBD1
CALEGTGGGSSPLHF
TGTGCCTTGGAGGGGACAGGGGGCGGATCTTCACCCCTCCACTTT
>TRBJ1-1|-|TRBV2|-
CASSVVVRAFF
TGTGCCAGCAGTGTGGTAGTTCGAGCTTTCTTT
>TRBJ2-1|-|TRBV5-1|-
CASRGSLAYNEQFF
TGCGCCAGCAGAGGCAGTCTAGCCTACAATGAGCAGTTCTTC